This T cell receptor beta chain was identified during a study of cytomegalovirus exposure and HLA in healthy donors. General observations from the study: It was assumed in the presence/absence analyses that sequencing depth was roughly uniform across donors. In a later analysis, DRB1 alleles had the most associated TCRs; HLA-C alleles the fewest.

As regards this clone: Antigen: not known.

PCR was performed using 60 Vbeta and 13 Jbeta primers. Assay: immunoSEQ multiplex PCR; the TCRdb copy retains only in-frame clones and omits some. The sample yields around 130,000 clones, 70% to 85% seen once. Unmatched junction bases numbered 4, after V lost 3 bases and J lost 3 bases. CDR1 is MRHNA, CDR2 SNTAGT, per germline. CDR3 size: 14 residues. The rearrangement joins TRBV6-4 to TRBJ2-7; 8 nucleotides align to TRBD1. The specimen was PBMCs. The receptor's source is a boy younger than 18 in good health and CMV-seronegative. The CDR3 sequence is CASSEQGGSYEQYF. CDR3 bases: TGTGCCAGCAGTGAACAGGGGGGAAGCTACGAGCAGTACTTC.